The 23 T cell receptor beta chains listed next were all sequenced from one sample in a study of blood T cells in healthy people across ages. Then a second PCR, running roughly 7 to 11 cycles, was carried out with a sample-barcoded 5' primer and a J-beta primer mix. TCRdb re-called the 5' RACE reads with MiXCR, one entry per CDR3 protein. The table includes approximately 1,100,000 distinct CDR3 sequences, roughly 45% detected once. The sample comprised blood. The receptors shown here come from an older woman in good health.

The DNA of the CDR3 is TGTGCCTGGAGGGTATTCGACTATGGCTACACCTTC. Its protein is CAWRVFDYGYTF. J is TRBJ1-2 and V is TRBV30; no clear D gene. Germline values: CDR1 GTSNPN, CDR2 SVGIG (reference sequence). The CDR3 is 12 amino acids. V was cut by 3 bases and J by 3 bases, with 8 bases left in between.

The chain recombines TRBV28 with TRBJ2-5; TRBD2 agrees at 8 bases. V lost 5 bases to trimming and J lost 0 bases; unmatched junction nucleotides: 11. The length of the CDR3 is 17 residues. Germline CDR1 reads MDHEN; CDR2 reads SYDVKM. CDR3: CASSPMGVAGYQETQYF. Here the CDR3 DNA reads TGTGCCAGCAGTCCCATGGGGGTAGCGGGGTACCAAGAGACCCAGTACTTC. Looking up the rest from reference TRBV28 and TRBJ2-5 gives the full variable domain: DVKVTQSSRYLVKRTGEKVFLECVQDMDHENMFWYRQDPGLGLRLIYFSYDVKMKEKGDIPEGYSVSREKKERFSLILESASTNQTSMYLCASSPMGVAGYQETQYFGPGTRLLVL.

Only a few counts were recorded for this clonotype. This chain joins TRBV20-1 and TRBJ1-5; D unclear. The CDR3 spans 15 residues. CDR1 and CDR2 from the germline V gene are DFQATT and SNEGSKA (reference sequence). V was shortened by 4 bases and J by 0 bases, with 13 bases between the two germline ends. DNA for the CDR3: TGCAGTGCTATGAGTTCTGCATATAGCAATCAGCCCCAGCATTTT. Translating it yields CSAMSSAYSNQPQHF.

DNA for the CDR3: TGTGCCAGCAGCCCAACCGGGGGCTGGGACTACGAGCAGTACTTC. Translation: CASSPTGGWDYEQYF. This chain uses TRBV3-1 with TRBJ2-4, with D perhaps matching TRBD1 or TRBD2 (6 bases each). The last part of the DNA fits TRBJ2-7 better; the J call may be wrong. The CDR3 sequence is 15 residues long. Germline CDR1 is LGHDT and CDR2 is YNNKEL (reference sequence).

This clonotype was recorded many times. The chain has TRBV12-3 or TRBV12-4 and TRBJ1-1; 7 nucleotides align to TRBD1. With V trimmed by 6 bases and J by 9 bases, 10 bases remained unmatched. The CDR3 has 13 amino acids. The CDR3 here is CASSLGQNPKAFF. Here the CDR3 DNA reads TGTGCCAGCAGCCTGGGACAGAACCCTAAAGCTTTCTTT.

The genes are TRBV6-6 and TRBJ2-3; 8 bases align to TRBD2. The V gene's germline CDR1 is MNHNY and CDR2 SVGAGI (reference sequence). The CDR3 totals 14 residues. The junction had 2 bases not matched to a gene; V was cut back by 4 bases and J by 2 bases. The chain's CDR3 is CASSWTSITDTQYF. The CDR3 DNA is TGTGCCAGCAGTTGGACTAGCATCACAGATACGCAGTATTTT.

The chain joins TRBV28 to TRBJ2-4; TRBD1 matches 8 bases. The DNA end is more similar to TRBJ2-7, so the J call may be wrong. The CDR3 totals 14 residues. Per the germline V gene, CDR1 is MDHEN and CDR2 is SYDVKM. CDR3 sequence (DNA): TGTGCCAGCAGTTTGCGGGACAGGTACCTCGAGCAGTACTTC. Translation gives CASSLRDRYLEQYF.

V and J are TRBV6-6 and TRBJ1-6; tentatively, D is TRBD1 (6 bases). The germline V gene has CDR1 MNHNY and CDR2 SVGAGI (reference sequence). V shed 0 bases and J shed 5 bases, with 8 bases lying between them. The CDR3 covers 15 residues. CDR3 loop: CASSYSGQNNSPLHF. The CDR3 region has the DNA TGTGCCAGCAGTTACTCAGGACAGAATAATTCACCCCTCCACTTT.

The genes are TRBV6-6 and TRBJ2-4; TRBD2 aligns across 8 bases. V was pared by 5 bases and J by 3 bases, with 12 bases of the junction left unmatched. Germline lookup yields CDR1 MNHNY and CDR2 SVGAGI (reference sequence). The CDR3 covers 17 residues. This chain's CDR3 is CASSQRASGSSKNIQYF. The CDR3 DNA reads TGTGCCAGCAGTCAACGGGCGAGCGGGAGTAGCAAAAACATTCAGTACTTC.

The chain uses TRBV6-1 and TRBJ2-1; D uncertain. The CDR3 covers 15 residues. Trimming removed 5 bases from V and 4 bases from J, with 15 bases in between. The germline CDR1 and CDR2 sequences are MNHNS and SASEGT. In DNA, the CDR3 is TGTGCCAGCAGTAAGACCCTAGTCGGGTACAATGAGCAGTTCTTC. This translates into CASSKTLVGYNEQFF.

The V call is TRBV18, the J call TRBJ2-7, with 7 bases lining up with TRBD1. The CDR3 spans 18 residues. Looked up from germline, CDR1 is KGHSH and CDR2 is LQKENI. V lost 2 bases to trimming and J lost 0 bases; unmatched junction nucleotides: 13. The CDR3 region has the DNA TGTGCCAGCTCACCAGTCAGGGGGTCCTCCCCGGGCTCCTACGAGCAGTACTTC. Translation: CASSPVRGSSPGSYEQYF.

The chain is built from TRBV5-1 and TRBJ2-7; D gene unclear. The CDR3 covers 14 residues. Germline V gene sequence: CDR1 SGHRS, CDR2 YFSETQ. Between the trimmed V and J ends, which lost 4 bases and 5 bases, there was a span of 16 bases. The DNA of the CDR3 is TGCGCCAGCAGCCCAGCCTTGACGGTCGACGAGCAGTACTTC. Protein sequence: CASSPALTVDEQYF.

This clonotype was seen more than once but under ten times. This sequence joins TRBV7-9 and TRBJ2-1, with D possibly being TRBD2 (7 bases). Trimming stripped 3 bases from V and 15 bases from J, with 15 bases between. CDR1 and CDR2 from the germline V gene are SEHNR and FQNEAQ (reference sequence). This CDR3 contains 12 residues. As DNA, the CDR3 is TGTGCCAGCAGCTTCGGGGGGCCGATTGGGTTCTTC. It is translated as CASSFGGPIGFF.

This clonotype turned up a few times. The rearrangement links TRBV7-2 to TRBJ1-2; D is unresolved. The V end lost 6 bases, the J end lost 4 bases, and 12 bases lay between the germline ends. This CDR3 region has 13 residues. Germline loops: CDR1 SGHTA, CDR2 FQGNSA. CDR3 bases: TGTGCCAGCAGTTCGGGCCTAGTCTATGGCTACACCTTC. Translation: CASSSGLVYGYTF.

DNA for the CDR3: TGTGCCAGCAGCTCCGTCGTAGAAACCGGGGAGCTGTTTTTT. It codes for CASSSVVETGELFF. The chain joins TRBV11-1 to TRBJ2-2; unclear D gene. The CDR3 sequence is 14 residues long. V lost 4 bases to trimming and J lost 5 bases, with 11 bases between them. The germline V gene has CDR1 SGHAT and CDR2 FQDESV (reference sequence). Together with reference TRBV11-1 and TRBJ2-2, the CDR3 gives the full variable domain: EAEVAQSPRYKITEKSQAVAFWCDPISGHATLYWYRQILGQGPELLVQFQDESVVDDSQLPKDRFSAERLKGVDSTLKIQPAELGDSAMYLCASSSVVETGELFFGEGSRLTVL.

J is TRBJ2-5 and V is TRBV5-1; 9 bases are shared with TRBD2. J lost 5 bases, V lost 4 bases, and 6 bases had no gene match. The CDR3 runs 14 residues. Germline V gives CDR1 SGHRS, CDR2 YFSETQ. The CDR3 here is CASSKAGGGETQYF. CDR3 coding DNA: TGCGCCAGCAGCAAAGCGGGGGGAGGCGAGACCCAGTACTTC.

The chain carries TRBV27 and TRBJ2-1; tentative D call: TRBD1 (5 bases). V lost 3 bases and J lost 7, with 13 bases in between. This CDR3 contains 14 residues. Germline loops: CDR1 MNHEY, CDR2 SMNVEV (reference sequence). The CDR3 nucleotides are TGTGCCAGCAGTTTGAGGCAGGGTAGGAATGAGCAGTTCTTC. Amino acid sequence: CASSLRQGRNEQFF.

The chain carries TRBV10-3 and TRBJ1-5; D gene unclear. V was cut by 0 bases and J by 5 bases, with 11 bases left in between. Germline V CDR1 and CDR2: ENHRY, SYGVKD. The CDR3 has 15 amino acids. In DNA form, the CDR3 reads TGTGCCATCAGTGAGTCAGAGGGCCGCTATCAGCCCCAGCATTTT. As protein: CAISESEGRYQPQHF.

This chain uses TRBV28 with TRBJ2-3; 8 bases line up with TRBD2. Per the germline V gene, CDR1 is MDHEN and CDR2 is SYDVKM. The CDR3 extends over 15 amino acids. Unmatched junction bases numbered 7, after V lost 4 bases and J lost 4 bases. The CDR3 sequence: CASSSAGERADTQYF. CDR3 coding DNA: TGTGCCAGCAGTTCAGCGGGAGAAAGGGCAGATACGCAGTATTTT. Supplemented by reference TRBV28 and TRBJ2-3, the full variable domain reads DVKVTQSSRYLVKRTGEKVFLECVQDMDHENMFWYRQDPGLGLRLIYFSYDVKMKEKGDIPEGYSVSREKKERFSLILESASTNQTSMYLCASSSAGERADTQYFGPGTRLTVL.

The chain links TRBV25-1 to TRBJ2-4, with TRBD1 matching 10 bases. The end of the DNA fits TRBJ2-5 better, so the J call may be wrong. From germline, CDR1 is MGHDK and CDR2 SYGVNS. The CDR3 extends over 16 amino acids. In DNA, the CDR3 is TGTGCCAGCAGTGAATATGGGACAGGGGTGAGGGAGACCCAGTACTTC. Protein sequence: CASSEYGTGVRETQYF.

This clonotype has a handful of counts. The gene calls are TRBV10-3 and TRBJ2-7; D is possibly TRBD2 (5 bases). The ends were cut back, 6 bases at V and 12 bases at J, with 9 bases in the middle. The length of the CDR3 is 9 residues. Per germline, CDR1 ENHRY and CDR2 SYGVKD. The CDR3 loop reads CAIRSDLYF. Here the CDR3 DNA reads TGTGCCATCAGGTCGGACTTGTACTTC.

This clonotype has a handful of counts. The chain recombines TRBV20-1 with TRBJ2-7, with 13 nucleotides matching TRBD2. The CDR3 covers 14 residues. Unmatched junction bases numbered 3, after V lost 6 bases and J lost 1 base. CDR1 DFQATT and CDR2 SNEGSKA come from the germline V gene (reference sequence). For the CDR3, the DNA is TGCAGTGCGCAGGGACTAGCGGGATCCTACGAGCAGTACTTC. This codes for CSAQGLAGSYEQYF.

This clonotype was seen more than once but under ten times. The J gene is TRBJ2-3, the V gene TRBV6-5; D is undetermined. The germline V and J ends were trimmed by 0 bases and 6 bases, with 10 bases remaining between them. This CDR3 comprises 14 residues. CDR1 MNHEY and CDR2 SVGAGI come from the germline V gene. CDR3 bases: TGTGCCAGCAGTTACTCTGACTTTGGGGATACGCAGTATTTT. Translating it yields CASSYSDFGDTQYF.